This entry features one T cell receptor (beta chain) sequence. What this receptor recognizes is not known. Per-base quality was not reported, and no clone a single base away is much larger than it. The sample is drawn from a study of shared clonotypes between healthy human individuals (dated by TCRdb to the early 2020s). Study-level background: The cohort comprised a couple of women and a few men aged 18 to 49 years. Libraries were prepared and TCR repertoires were sequenced by different laboratories using diverse techniques, in order to increase sequencing depth and limit assay-specific biases. Per donor, three plates each were used for CD4 naive and CD4 memory, two for CD8 naive, and one for CD8 memory. To estimate repertoire size and how much clonotype sharing occurs between individuals, the study deeply sequenced the blood TCR repertoires of several healthy adults. Each donor's leukapheresis produced roughly between roughly 0.94 and 9.5 billion PBMCs. What the work shows at the level of the full study, not this receptor alone: Rarefaction of sorted-subset datasets indicated incomplete sequencing despite the large sequencing depth. Compared with non-shared clonotypes, clonotypes shared by all four sorted-subset donors had higher generation probabilities. When a few donors were compared, the shared fraction of clonotypes was 5% to 6.5% for naive CD4, around 4% for naive CD8, about 2.5% for memory CD4, and around 0.4% for memory CD8. Sampling was restricted to blood, and TCR repertoires in tissues likely differ from the TCR repertoires found in blood. Larger estimated clonotype richness was generally found for naive subsets than for memory subsets. The small number of donors limited the genetic and exposure-history diversity represented. Pairwise subsampling led to the expectation that sequencing depth would affect the degree of clonotype sharing among donors.

From the germline V gene, CDR1 is MDHEN and CDR2 is SYDVKM. Deletion took 2 bases off V and 3 bases off J, with a span of 11 bases between the germline ends. Counted from cysteine to phenylalanine, this CDR3 has 14 amino acids. Of the read, only the CDR3 DNA is kept; its 42 bases are in frame from base 1. For the CD8 naive samples, CD45RO-negative cells were positively selected for CCR7, yielding a CD45RA+CCR7+ population from which TemRA cells were excluded. Donors were healthy HIV-negative adults with no recently reported acute infections or vaccinations. Every donor was a Caucasian adult living in Nashville, Tennessee, USA. Blood was collected by leukapheresis, and PBMCs were isolated by Ficoll-Histopaque density gradient centrifugation and then cryopreserved in liquid nitrogen vapor phase. Analytical flow cytometry was used to check the purity and quantity of each magnetically sorted T cell population. Genomic DNA was isolated from each sorted fraction and quantified by UV absorbance on a Nanodrop 2000c.

Using the deep immunoSEQ assay, multiplex PCR amplified TCR CDR3 regions from genomic DNA. Extracted genomic DNA from each cell subset was spread evenly across all wells of several immunoSEQ 96-well plates, with each plate serving as a replicate. For sorted subsets, each replicate PCR was loaded with 200 ng genomic DNA, equivalent to 30,000 or so T cell genomes. Purified libraries were measured with a Qubit 3.0 fluorometer, size-checked on a Bioanalyzer 2100, and measured again with the KAPA Library Quantification kit. Every immunoSEQ 96-well plate was sequenced on a dedicated single-read 150-cycle Illumina NextSeq 550 flow cell. From the authors' description of their analysis: Because only junctional sequences without quality scores were contained in the immunoSEQ output, filtering matching that applied to full-length reads could not be performed. Sequences were annotated with PyIR, a Python wrapper for IgBLAST v1.9, and V/J genes and CDR3 were assigned using IMGT germline references. Any read was removed if the V/J assignment was weak (E-value above 1e-6), the CDR3 was missing, or the read contained stop codons, out-of-frame junctions, or ambiguous translated residues. V3J clonotypes were defined as sequences sharing the same inferred V gene, J gene, and CDR3 amino acid sequence. To compute the percentage overlap between repertoires, the number of shared unique clonotypes was divided by the size of the smaller repertoire. Repertoire richness was assessed with RTK rarefaction, the Chao1 estimator, and Recon v2.1 estimates of unobserved clonotypes. For all TCRbeta clonotypes obtained by the gDNA method from four donors, generation probabilities were computed with OLGA. TCRdb holds this immuneACCESS table with in-frame rearrangements only. Some clones are missing; in checked studies, unresolved V genes explain under half, and the rest has no known cause. That table supplies the V and J calls and clone size; D and trimming were determined from the DNA. Present in this sample are about 800,000 clones, 96% of which were seen just once. Clones ranked in the top ten supply under 0.25% of the sample.

This TCR derives from a man aged 25 to 45 in good health. Sequenced sample: naive CD8+ T cells sorted from blood. The cell subset or site label here, explained by the study, means: CD45RA+CCR7+. The rearranged chain carries TRBV28 and TRBJ2-7, with TRBD1 perhaps the D gene, on 5 matching bases. The CDR3 is CASSLGQGVYEQYF. The nucleotide sequence is TGTGCCAGCAGTTTAGGGCAGGGTGTCTACGAGCAGTACTTC.